Listed here are 29 T cell receptor beta chains from one sample, sequenced in a study of cytomegalovirus exposure and HLA in healthy donors. Data came from immunoSEQ multiplex PCR; TCRdb stores just in-frame clones and leaves some out. The sample lists some 330,000 clones; about nine tenths were seen once. Sequencing used PBMCs. Source of these receptors: a young woman in good health and CMV-seronegative.

This clone appeared once. The chain is built from TRBV6-5 and TRBJ2-7; 8 nucleotides agree with TRBD2. Germline assignment: CDR1 MNHEY and CDR2 SVGAGI. J was trimmed by 6 bases and V by 8 bases; bases with no gene match: 6. This CDR3 spans 12 amino acids. In nucleotides, the CDR3 is TGTGCCAGCTCAGCGGGAGAGGGCGAGCAGTACTTC. Amino acid sequence: CASSAGEGEQYF.

V gene TRBV7-9 combines with J gene TRBJ2-2, with a possible D match to TRBD1 (6 bases). The germline CDR1 and CDR2 sequences are SEHNR and FQNEAQ (reference sequence). The germline V and J ends were trimmed by 10 bases and 3 bases, with 15 bases remaining between them. This CDR3 contains 14 residues. This CDR3 is CAIAGQGYTGELFF. CDR3 nucleotide sequence: TGTGCCATTGCGGGCCAGGGGTACACCGGGGAGCTGTTTTTT. Looking up the rest from reference TRBV7-9 and TRBJ2-2 gives the full variable domain: DTGVSQNPRHKITKRGQNVTFRCDPISEHNRLYWYRQTLGQGPEFLTYFQNEAQLEKSRLLSDRFSAERPKGSFSTLEIQRTEQGDSAMYLCAIAGQGYTGELFFGEGSRLTVL.

V usage is TRBV7-3 and J usage is TRBJ2-1; 11 bases fit TRBD2. J was trimmed by 9 bases and V by 6 bases; bases with no gene match: 10. This CDR3 has 15 residues. Germline values: CDR1 SGHTA, CDR2 FQGTGA. The CDR3 protein is CASSPNSGRASEQFF. The CDR3 DNA reads as TGTGCCAGCAGTCCAAATAGCGGGAGGGCGAGTGAGCAGTTCTTC.

This chain uses TRBV7-3 with TRBJ2-2; TRBD1 is a possible D gene (6 bases). CDR1 is SGHTA and CDR2 is FQGTGA in the germline V gene. CDR3 length: 15 residues. Trimming shortened V by 2 bases and J by 3 bases, and 10 bases separated the two germline ends. CDR3 region: CASSLATGHTGELFF. DNA for the CDR3: TGTGCCAGCAGCTTAGCAACAGGGCACACCGGGGAGCTGTTTTTT. Full variable domain (remainder filled in from reference TRBV7-3 and TRBJ2-2): GAGVSQTPSNKVTEKGKYVELRCDPISGHTALYWYRQSLGQGPEFLIYFQGTGAADDSGLPNDRFFAVRPEGSVSTLKIQRTERGDSAVYLCASSLATGHTGELFFGEGSRLTVL.

This clone was detected only a few times. This sequence joins TRBV4-1 and TRBJ2-7; D gene uncertain. The CDR3 has 12 residues. Deletions cut 5 bases from V and 3 bases from J, with 8 bases between. Germline CDR1 is MGHRA and CDR2 is YSYEKL. The CDR3: CASSSPGYEQYF. Here the CDR3 DNA reads TGCGCCAGCAGCAGCCCTGGCTACGAGCAGTACTTC.

The genes are TRBV7-2 and TRBJ2-7, with 8 bases matching TRBD2. CDR3 length: 14 amino acids. CDR1 SGHTA and CDR2 FQGNSA come from the germline V gene. The trim removed 3 bases at V and 3 bases at J, leaving 4 bases unmatched. The CDR3: CASSFSGALYEQYF. CDR3 in DNA: TGTGCCAGCAGCTTTAGCGGGGCCCTCTACGAGCAGTACTTC.

The chain links TRBV5-4 to TRBJ2-7, with D possibly matching TRBD1 (6 bases). Trimming removed 2 bases from V and 1 base from J, with 7 bases in between. Germline V gene sequence: CDR1 SGHNT, CDR2 YYREEE (reference sequence). The CDR3 is 13 residues long. CDR3 DNA sequence: TGTGCCAGCAGCTTAGGACAGTCCTACGAGCAGTACTTC. This encodes CASSLGQSYEQYF.

V and J are TRBV6-6 and TRBJ1-4; TRBD1 matches 7 bases. The CDR3 contains 14 residues. The germline gives CDR1 MNHNY, CDR2 SVGAGI (reference sequence). The junction had 4 bases not matched to a gene; V was cut back by 5 bases and J by 4 bases. The CDR3 bases are TGTGCCAGCAGTCGGACAGGTTATAATGAAAAACTGTTTTTT. This gives the protein CASSRTGYNEKLFF.

This chain uses TRBV15 with TRBJ1-4; D is possibly TRBD1 (5 bases). From germline, CDR1 is LNHNV and CDR2 YYDKDF (reference sequence). The CDR3 is made up of 16 amino acids. Between the trimmed V and J ends, which lost 2 bases and 2 bases, there was a span of 12 bases. This CDR3 is CATSRSRGSTNEKLFF. The CDR3 coding sequence is TGTGCCACCAGCAGATCGCGGGGGTCGACTAATGAAAAACTGTTTTTT.

The chain joins TRBV29-1 to TRBJ2-7; TRBD2 agrees at 8 bases. Losses at the gene ends were 5 bases for V and 1 base for J; bases not matched to a gene: 4. The germline V gene encodes CDR1 SQVTM and CDR2 ANQGSEA. This CDR3 comprises 13 residues. CDR3 nucleotides: TGCAGCGTTCTAAGCGGGAGTTCCTACGAGCAGTACTTC. Its protein product is CSVLSGSSYEQYF.

CDR3 protein: CASSRTVQETQYF. The CDR3 nucleotides read TGTGCCAGCAGTCGGACAGTCCAAGAGACCCAGTACTTC. The chain joins TRBV6-5 to TRBJ2-5; perhaps TRBD1 as D (6 bases). The CDR3 contains 13 residues. Trimming removed 5 bases at V and 1 base at J, with 8 bases between. Per germline, CDR1 MNHEY and CDR2 SVGAGI.

The rearrangement uses TRBV18 and TRBJ2-7, with 9 bases fitting TRBD2. Germline lookup yields CDR1 KGHSH and CDR2 LQKENI. The V and J ends lost 3 bases and 6 bases, in that order; junction bases with no gene match: 6. This CDR3 region has 14 residues. The CDR3 sequence: CASSPASAGGEQYF. DNA for the CDR3: TGTGCCAGCTCACCCGCTTCAGCGGGAGGCGAGCAGTACTTC. Together with reference TRBV18 and TRBJ2-7, the CDR3 gives the full variable domain: NAGVMQNPRHLVRRRGQEARLRCSPMKGHSHVYWYRQLPEEGLKFMVYLQKENIIDESGMPKERFSAEFPKEGPSILRIQQVVRGDSAAYFCASSPASAGGEQYFGPGTRLTVT.

The rearrangement joins TRBV6-5 to TRBJ2-1; D gene uncertain. Per the germline V gene, CDR1 is MNHEY and CDR2 is SVGAGI. The CDR3 has 14 residues. Trimming pared 0 bases from V and 5 bases from J, leaving 8 bases between. CDR3: CASSYSSDHNEQFF. The CDR3 nucleotides read TGTGCCAGCAGTTACTCGAGCGACCACAATGAGCAGTTCTTC.

The CDR3 region has the DNA TGCGCCAGCAGCAAAGGACAGGGGAGCAATCAGCCCCAGCATTTT. It yields the protein CASSKGQGSNQPQHF. The V and J genes are TRBV5-1 and TRBJ1-5, with 9 bases lining up with TRBD1. Germline V lookup: CDR1 SGHRS, CDR2 YFSETQ. The CDR3 runs to 15 residues. With V trimmed by 4 bases and J by 1 base, 3 bases remained unmatched. Combining the CDR3 with reference TRBV5-1 and TRBJ1-5 gives the whole variable domain KAGVTQTPRYLIKTRGQQVTLSCSPISGHRSVSWYQQTPGQGLQFLFEYFSETQRNKGNFPGRFSGRQFSNSRSEMNVSTLELGDSALYLCASSKGQGSNQPQHFGDGTRLSIL.

The chain couples TRBV19 to TRBJ1-2; 9 positions agree with TRBD1. V lost 1 base and J lost 6; bases outside the gene matches: 6. CDR3 length: 15 amino acids. Germline CDR1 LNHDA, CDR2 SQIVND (reference sequence). This CDR3 reads CASSIVTGTGNGYTF. Written as DNA, the CDR3 is TGTGCCAGTAGTATAGTCACCGGGACAGGGAATGGCTACACCTTC.

CDR3 in amino acids: CASSNRTGTMGEQYF. CDR3 DNA: TGCGCCAGCAGCAACCGGACAGGGACAATGGGCGAGCAGTACTTC. The V gene is TRBV5-1, the J gene TRBJ2-7; 8 bases are shared with TRBD1. Losses at the gene ends were 4 bases for V and 6 bases for J; bases not matched to a gene: 12. The germline V gene encodes CDR1 SGHRS and CDR2 YFSETQ. The CDR3 spans 15 residues.

The chain uses TRBV5-6 and TRBJ2-1; tentatively, D is TRBD2 (6 bases). This CDR3 has 13 amino acids. V was pared by 0 bases and J by 8 bases, with 9 bases between. Germline-derived CDR1 and CDR2 are SGHDT and YYEEEE. CDR3 nucleotides: TGTGCCAGCAGCTTGGGCCCGGGGGATGAGCAGTTCTTC. It is translated as CASSLGPGDEQFF.

This clone was counted once. The chain's CDR3 is CATIGTSGSYEQYF. In nucleotides, the CDR3 is TGTGCCACCATCGGGACTAGCGGGAGCTACGAGCAGTACTTC. The chain has TRBV6-1 and TRBJ2-7; 14 bases align to TRBD2. The junction had 5 bases not matched to a gene; V was cut back by 10 bases and J by 3 bases. The CDR3 loop spans 14 amino acids. Germline values: CDR1 MNHNS, CDR2 SASEGT.

The chain is built from TRBV19 and TRBJ2-1; 7 bases match TRBD2. Germline lookup yields CDR1 LNHDA and CDR2 SQIVND (reference sequence). The CDR3 runs to 16 residues. With 4 bases clipped from V and 1 base from J, the junction kept 7 bases outside the gene matches. CDR3 in amino acids: CASSTGTTRSYNEQFF. In nucleotides, the CDR3 is TGTGCCAGTAGTACTGGGACTACACGGTCCTACAATGAGCAGTTCTTC.

V gene TRBV11-3 combines with J gene TRBJ2-5; D remains ambiguous. Germline values: CDR1 SGHNT, CDR2 YENEEA. The length of the CDR3 is 13 residues. The V gene lost 3 bases and the J gene lost 2 bases, with 7 bases spanning the gap. The CDR3 coding sequence is TGTGCCAGCAGCTTTGAGGCTCAAGAGACCCAGTACTTC. Translated, it gives CASSFEAQETQYF.

The V call is TRBV5-4, the J call TRBJ2-3; D gene ambiguous. V lost 4 bases and J lost 0, with 9 bases in between. Germline V gives CDR1 SGHNT, CDR2 YYREEE (reference sequence). The CDR3 covers 14 residues. In nucleotides, the CDR3 is TGTGCCAGCAGCCACTTCTCTAGCACAGATACGCAGTATTTT. Residues: CASSHFSSTDTQYF.

The chain joins TRBV18 to TRBJ2-7, with 12 bases that match TRBD1. In germline, CDR1 is KGHSH, CDR2 LQKENI. This CDR3 is 15 amino acids long. Trimming cost V 4 bases and J 5 bases; bases outside gene matches: 6. The CDR3 DNA follows: TGTGCCAGCTCACGACCGGGACAGGGGGCCAACGAGCAGTACTTC. It codes for CASSRPGQGANEQYF.

The chain combines TRBV4-1 with TRBJ2-1, with 12 positions matching TRBD2. V gave up 1 base and J gave up 10 bases; unmatched junction bases: 17. The CDR3 sequence is 19 residues long. Germline V lookup: CDR1 MGHRA, CDR2 YSYEKL. The CDR3 coding sequence is TGCGCCAGCAGCCAAGGGGCCTCGCTAGCGGGAGGGATGCCGAGCGAGCAGTTCTTC. Translating it yields CASSQGASLAGGMPSEQFF.

The chain employs TRBV30 and TRBJ1-2; D possibly corresponds to TRBD1 (6 bases). Germline assignment: CDR1 GTSNPN and CDR2 SVGIG (reference sequence). The CDR3 covers 12 residues. Trimming removed 3 bases at V and 6 bases at J, with 11 bases between. In nucleotides, the CDR3 is TGTGCCTGGAGCTCAGGGGCGGATGGCTACACCTTC. It yields the protein CAWSSGADGYTF.

The chain has TRBV12-5 and TRBJ2-7; 9 nucleotides line up with TRBD1. Per germline, CDR1 LGHNT and CDR2 FRNRAP. The junction had 16 bases not matched to a gene; V was cut back by 2 bases and J by 11 bases. The length of the CDR3 is 16 residues. This chain's CDR3 is CASGLLVEDRGGKKYF. The CDR3 DNA sequence: TGTGCTAGTGGTTTGCTCGTCGAAGACAGGGGGGGGAAGAAGTACTTC. Filled out from reference TRBV12-5 and TRBJ2-7, the complete variable domain reads DARVTQTPRHKVTEMGQEVTMRCQPILGHNTVFWYRQTMMQGLELLAYFRNRAPLDDSGMPKDRFSAEMPDATLATLKIQPSEPRDSAVYFCASGLLVEDRGGKKYFGPGTRLTVT.

The chain carries TRBV4-1 and TRBJ2-7, with D tentatively TRBD1 (11 bases). V lost 1 base to trimming and J lost 6 bases, with 31 bases between them. The CDR3 length is 20 residues. CDR1 MGHRA and CDR2 YSYEKL come from the germline V gene. CDR3 nucleotide sequence: TGCGCCAGCAGCCAAGTTTGGACAGGGGGCTCTAGCGGGAGTAGTTTCGAGCAGTACTTC. Residues: CASSQVWTGGSSGSSFEQYF.

The rearrangement joins TRBV6-5 to TRBJ1-5; D not certain. Germline CDR1 and CDR2: MNHEY and SVGAGI. The CDR3 is 15 amino acids. Deletions cut 5 bases from V and 2 bases from J, with 13 bases between. CDR3 amino acids: CASSAQSGGNQPQHF. The CDR3 DNA follows: TGTGCCAGCAGTGCCCAGTCCGGGGGCAATCAGCCCCAGCATTTT.

This clone has just a few counts. V usage is TRBV4-1 and J usage is TRBJ2-7; D is possibly TRBD1 (6 bases). The CDR3 extends over 16 amino acids. Germline CDR1 is MGHRA and CDR2 is YSYEKL. Trimming removed 0 bases from V and 2 bases from J, with 14 bases in between. CDR3 DNA: TGCGCCAGCAGCCAAGAAACCTCAGGGGTACCCTACGAGCAGTACTTC. Translated: CASSQETSGVPYEQYF.

The rearrangement links TRBV29-1 to TRBJ1-3; 7 positions agree with TRBD1. Germline CDR1 is SQVTM and CDR2 is ANQGSEA. This CDR3 is built from 14 residues. J was trimmed by 0 bases and V by 6 bases; bases with no gene match: 5. The CDR3, as DNA: TGCAGCGTCCTCGGGACAGCCTCTGGAAACACCATATATTTT. This translates into CSVLGTASGNTIYF.